This TCR beta chain comes out of a study of cytomegalovirus exposure and HLA in healthy donors. General study points: The study put under 200 TCR beta chains on its list as cytomegalovirus-associated.

With respect to this clone: Its antigen is undetermined.

Germline V gene lookup returns CDR1 KGHSH and CDR2 LQKENI. The V segment lost 8 bases and the J segment 4 bases; nucleotides outside the gene matches: 7. The CDR3 is 14 residues long. PCR used 60 Vbeta primers and 13 Jbeta primers. Here immunoSEQ multiplex PCR was the method, and the copy in TCRdb shows in-frame clones only, minus some. The table has under 90,000 clones, 90% seen once. Material: PBMCs. This TCR came from a man aged 18 to 35 in good health and CMV-seronegative. The genes are TRBV18 and TRBJ2-1, with TRBD1 matching 8 bases. The CDR3 bases are TGTGCCAGCGTCCCAAGACAGGGGTACAATGAGCAGTTCTTC. This sequence encodes CASVPRQGYNEQFF.